The 21 T cell receptor beta chains reported below all come from one sample, sequenced in a study of identical twins. One entry per CDR3 protein results from TCRdb running MiXCR on the 5' RACE reads. The sample shows approximately 500,000 distinct CDR3 sequences, about 24% of them seen only once. This sample was also put to use in a study of T cells expressing NK-cell markers.

What was sequenced was CD4+ T cells sorted from blood. These receptors were collected from a woman between 18 and 29 years old in good health.

CDR3 bases: TGCAGTGTCTTTGGGTCCAGCTCCTACAATGAGCAGTTCTTC. This sequence encodes CSVFGSSSYNEQFF. The chain is built from TRBV20-1 and TRBJ2-1; D is unresolved. The CDR3 contains 14 residues. CDR1 and CDR2 (germline): DFQATT, SNEGSKA (reference sequence). Trimming stripped 7 bases from V and 0 bases from J, with 13 bases between.

V is TRBV20-1 and J is TRBJ2-1; D perhaps matches TRBD1 (6 bases). This CDR3 spans 12 amino acids. Germline V gene lookup returns CDR1 DFQATT and CDR2 SNEGSKA (reference sequence). Trimming removed 4 bases at V and 8 bases at J, with 12 bases between. The chain's CDR3 is CSAKKGVDEQFF. The CDR3 DNA sequence: TGCAGTGCTAAGAAGGGGGTCGATGAGCAGTTCTTC.

The chain combines TRBV2 with TRBJ2-7; D uncertain. This CDR3 is 13 amino acids long. V was clipped by 4 bases and J by 7 bases, with 14 bases between them. From germline, CDR1 is SNHLY and CDR2 FYNNEI. CDR3 amino acids: CASSAPRLSEQYF. Written as DNA, the CDR3 is TGTGCCAGCAGTGCGCCCCGGTTGAGTGAGCAGTACTTC.

This chain connects TRBV3-1 to TRBJ2-1, with D maybe TRBD2 (5 bases). The V and J ends lost 4 bases and 13 bases respectively, with 14 bases between them. This CDR3 has 12 residues. Germline CDR1 reads LGHDT; CDR2 reads YNNKEL (reference sequence). CDR3 amino acids: CASSLRDGIQFF. For the CDR3, the DNA is TGTGCCAGCAGCCTCCGTGACGGGATCCAGTTCTTC.

The chain employs TRBV2 and TRBJ2-3; D gene ambiguous. V was trimmed by 3 bases and J by 5 bases, leaving 12 bases between them. This CDR3 region has 14 residues. CDR1 SNHLY and CDR2 FYNNEI come from the germline V gene. The CDR3 loop is CASSDLGLGDTQYF. The CDR3 DNA reads as TGTGCCAGCAGTGATCTGGGGTTAGGAGATACGCAGTATTTT.

This chain connects TRBV24-1 to TRBJ2-6; the D is unclear. This CDR3 is 16 amino acids long. Looked up from germline, CDR1 is KGHDR and CDR2 is SFDVKD. V lost 2 bases and J lost 0, with 7 bases in between. CDR3 loop: CATSDSRYSGANVLTF. For the CDR3, the DNA is TGTGCCACCAGTGATTCGAGATACTCTGGGGCCAACGTCCTGACTTTC.

The chain is built from TRBV10-3 and TRBJ2-3, with D perhaps matching TRBD1 or TRBD2 (5 bases each). Trimming shortened V by 11 bases and J by 0 bases, and 21 bases separated the two germline ends. Germline CDR1 reads ENHRY; CDR2 reads SYGVKD. CDR3 length: 16 residues. CDR3 sequence: CASSTYRGRSTDTQYF. CDR3 coding DNA: TGTGCCTCTTCAACATACCGGGGACGAAGCACAGATACGCAGTATTTT.

This sequence joins TRBV6-5 and TRBJ1-1; perhaps TRBD1 as D (5 bases). CDR3 size: 14 residues. CDR1 MNHEY and CDR2 SVGAGI come from the germline V gene. V lost 2 bases to trimming and J lost 1 base, with 8 bases between them. The CDR3 loop is CASSYGGANTEAFF. DNA for the CDR3: TGTGCCAGCAGTTACGGGGGAGCGAACACTGAAGCTTTCTTT.

This clonotype was found a few times. V and J are TRBV20-1 and TRBJ1-1; D is unresolved. The CDR3 length is 12 residues. V was shortened by 3 bases and J by 8 bases, with 13 bases between the two germline ends. Germline-derived CDR1 and CDR2 are DFQATT and SNEGSKA (reference sequence). In nucleotides, the CDR3 is TGCAGTGCTAGGCGGCCAGCGACCGAAGCTTTCTTT. Its translation is CSARRPATEAFF.

J is TRBJ2-6 and V is TRBV2; D is undetermined. The CDR3 runs 15 residues. Trimming left V 5 bases short and J 2 bases short, with 10 bases between. The germline CDR1 and CDR2 sequences are SNHLY and FYNNEI. CDR3 amino acids: CASSPANPGANVLTF. CDR3 DNA sequence: TGTGCCAGCAGTCCCGCTAACCCTGGGGCCAACGTCCTGACTTTC.

The V gene is TRBV7-9, the J gene TRBJ2-3; no clear D gene. There are 16 residues in the CDR3. Germline assignment: CDR1 SEHNR and CDR2 FQNEAQ (reference sequence). Trimming removed 5 bases at V and 6 bases at J, with 21 bases between. CDR3 DNA: TGTGCCAGCAGCGCCGCCTACCAGCGAGCAGTGGATACGCAGTATTTT. Its translation is CASSAAYQRAVDTQYF.

The chain carries TRBV18 and TRBJ1-1, with D possibly matching TRBD1 (5 bases). Germline values: CDR1 KGHSH, CDR2 LQKENI. V was cut by 2 bases and J by 0 bases, with 13 bases left in between. The CDR3 has 16 amino acids. The CDR3 DNA reads TGTGCCAGCTCACCATTTTCGGGACGGTTGAACACTGAAGCTTTCTTT. It yields the protein CASSPFSGRLNTEAFF.

The chain recombines TRBV5-4 with TRBJ2-3; D is undetermined. The length of the CDR3 is 15 residues. CDR1 is SGHNT and CDR2 is YYREEE in the germline V gene (reference sequence). V was clipped by 0 bases and J by 6 bases, with 14 bases between them. The CDR3 DNA reads TGTGCCAGCAGCTTGGTTTCCACGTCCGCCGATACGCAGTATTTT. It codes for CASSLVSTSADTQYF. Drawing the rest from reference TRBV5-4 and TRBJ2-3, the complete variable domain is ETGVTQSPTHLIKTRGQQVTLRCSSQSGHNTVSWYQQALGQGPQFIFQYYREEENGRGNFPPRFSGLQFPNYSSELNVNALELDDSALYLCASSLVSTSADTQYFGPGTRLTVL.

This clonotype has just a few counts. The J gene is TRBJ2-7, the V gene TRBV7-2, with D uncertain. The V gene lost 0 bases and the J gene lost 4 bases, with 13 bases spanning the gap. The germline CDR1 and CDR2 sequences are SGHTA and FQGNSA. The CDR3 has 15 amino acids. The CDR3 is CASSLAAGILYEQYF. As DNA, the CDR3 is TGTGCCAGCAGCTTAGCCGCAGGAATATTATACGAGCAGTACTTC.

This clonotype is a singleton in its sample. The chain has TRBV7-2 and TRBJ2-2; the D gene is possibly TRBD1 (6 bases). V lost 6 bases to trimming and J lost 7 bases, with 18 bases between them. Per germline, CDR1 SGHTA and CDR2 FQGNSA. The CDR3 spans 15 residues. The CDR3 DNA follows: TGTGCCAGCAGACAAACAGGGATAGCGCTCGGGGAGCTGTTTTTT. Translating gives CASRQTGIALGELFF.

The chain recombines TRBV27 with TRBJ2-5; D perhaps matches TRBD1 (6 bases). The CDR3 loop spans 13 amino acids. Germline V gives CDR1 MNHEY, CDR2 SMNVEV (reference sequence). V lost 3 bases, J lost 5 bases, and 10 bases lay in between. CDR3 sequence: CASSFRGRETQYF. CDR3 coding DNA: TGTGCCAGCAGTTTCAGGGGCCGGGAGACCCAGTACTTC.

V and J are TRBV6-6 and TRBJ2-7, with D hard to call. Germline CDR1 reads MNHNY; CDR2 reads SVGAGI (reference sequence). The V gene lost 4 bases and the J gene lost 3 bases, with 7 bases spanning the gap. This CDR3 comprises 12 residues. CDR3 sequence (DNA): TGTGCCAGCAGTTTCCCAAACTACGAGCAGTACTTC. It yields the protein CASSFPNYEQYF.

The V call is TRBV6-5, the J call TRBJ2-7; D is tentatively TRBD1 or TRBD2 (5 bases each). CDR3 length equals 14 residues. Trimming shortened V by 0 bases and J by 0 bases, and 6 bases separated the two germline ends. CDR1 is MNHEY, CDR2 SVGAGI, per germline. DNA of the CDR3: TGTGCCAGCAGTTACTCGGGGGACTCCTACGAGCAGTACTTC. Protein product: CASSYSGDSYEQYF.

This clonotype was seen ten or more times. V usage is TRBV7-9 and J usage is TRBJ2-7; 11 nucleotides agree with TRBD1. Germline V gene sequence: CDR1 SEHNR, CDR2 FQNEAQ (reference sequence). The CDR3 consists of 15 residues. V gave up 5 bases and J gave up 4 bases; unmatched junction bases: 7. The CDR3 protein is CASSPHGTGGYEQYF. The DNA of the CDR3 is TGTGCCAGCAGCCCTCACGGGACAGGGGGATACGAGCAGTACTTC.

The CDR3 spells CSARDNRVVTF. As DNA, the CDR3 is TGCAGTGCTAGAGATAACAGGGTTGTGACCTTC. The genes are TRBV20-1 and TRBJ1-2; possibly TRBD1 for D (6 bases). Trimming took off 0 bases at V and 14 bases at J, with 13 bases between the two ends. This CDR3 is built from 11 residues. Looked up from germline, CDR1 is DFQATT and CDR2 is SNEGSKA (reference sequence).

The chain employs TRBV7-2 and TRBJ1-5, with 7 bases that match TRBD1. Germline V gene sequence: CDR1 SGHTA, CDR2 FQGNSA. This CDR3 contains 16 residues. The ends lost 3 bases at V and 5 bases at J; junction bases unmatched: 10. The CDR3 region has the DNA TGTGCCAGCAGCTTCCAAACCGGGGACAGCTATCAGCCCCAGCATTTT. It is translated as CASSFQTGDSYQPQHF.